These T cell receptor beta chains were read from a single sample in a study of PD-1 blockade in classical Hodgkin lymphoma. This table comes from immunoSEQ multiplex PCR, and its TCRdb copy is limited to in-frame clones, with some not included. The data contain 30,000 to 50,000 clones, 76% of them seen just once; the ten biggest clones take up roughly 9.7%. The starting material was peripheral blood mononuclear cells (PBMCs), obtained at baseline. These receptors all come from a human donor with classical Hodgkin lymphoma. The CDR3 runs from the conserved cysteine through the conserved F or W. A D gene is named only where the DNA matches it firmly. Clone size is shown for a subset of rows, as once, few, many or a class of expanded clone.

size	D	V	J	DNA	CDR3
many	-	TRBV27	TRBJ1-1	TGTGCCAGCAGTCCAAGACGTCTTGTGAACACTGAAGCTTTCTTT	CASSPRRLVNTEAFF
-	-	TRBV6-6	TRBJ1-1	TGTGCCAGCAGTTACGAGGTCCGCACTGAAGCTTTCTTT	CASSYEVRTEAFF
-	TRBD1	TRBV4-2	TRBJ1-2	TGTGCCAGCAGCCAACCTCTGGACAGGGGCTATGGCTACACCTTC	CASSQPLDRGYGYTF
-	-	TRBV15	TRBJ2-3	TGTGCCACCAGCAGGGGGACAATCCAAGATACGCAGTATTTT	CATSRGTIQDTQYF
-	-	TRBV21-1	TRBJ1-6	TGTGCCAGCAGCAAAAGGGGGACAGTCTACAATTCACCCCTCCACTTT	CASSKRGTVYNSPLHF
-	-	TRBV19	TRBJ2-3	TGTGCCAGTAGTATCCCTGGACGGAAAACAGATACGCAGTATTTT	CASSIPGRKTDTQYF
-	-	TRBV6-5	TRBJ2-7	TGTGCCAGCAGGAGGACAGTCTCCTCCTACGAGCAGTACTTC	CASRRTVSSYEQYF
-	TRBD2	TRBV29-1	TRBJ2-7	TGCAGCGTGCGGGGGGGCCCTTTTTTTATCTTC	CSVRGGPFFIF
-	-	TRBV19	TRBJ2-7	TGTGCCAGTAGTATGAGGGGGAGCAGTGGGGAGCAGTACTTC	CASSMRGSSGEQYF
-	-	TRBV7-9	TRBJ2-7	TGTGCCAGCAGCTTTGAGGGGAGCCACTACGAGCAGTACTTC	CASSFEGSHYEQYF
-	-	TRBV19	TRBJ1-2	TGTGCCAGTAGTATCGCAGGGATCAATGGCTACACCTTC	CASSIAGINGYTF
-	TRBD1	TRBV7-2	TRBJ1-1	TGTGCCAGCAGTTGGGACAGTTTGACTGAAGCTTTCTTT	CASSWDSLTEAFF
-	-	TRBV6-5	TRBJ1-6	TGTGCCAGCAGTTACCGCAGCAATTCACCCCTCCACTTT	CASSYRSNSPLHF
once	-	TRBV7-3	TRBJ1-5	TGTGCCAGCAGCTCCATGGCCGCTTCGCTAAGCAATCAGCCCCAGCATTTT	CASSSMAASLSNQPQHF
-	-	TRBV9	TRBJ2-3	TGTGCCAGCAGCGTAGCGCTGGACACAGATACGCAGTATTTT	CASSVALDTDTQYF
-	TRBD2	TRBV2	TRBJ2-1	TGTGCCAGCAGTGGACTAGCGGGAGGGAGTGAGCAGTTCTTC	CASSGLAGGSEQFF
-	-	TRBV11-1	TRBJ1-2	TGTGCCAGCAGCCCCGGGCACACCTATGGCTACACCTTC	CASSPGHTYGYTF